What follows are 5 T cell receptor beta chains derived from one specimen sequenced in a study of cytomegalovirus exposure and HLA in healthy donors. Amplification used 60 Vbeta primers and 13 Jbeta primers. This table comes from immunoSEQ multiplex PCR, and its TCRdb copy is limited to in-frame clones, with some not included. The sample has 160,000 or so clones, around 78% seen once; the top ten hold less than 2%. The sequenced sample consisted of PBMCs. These receptor sequences come from a man between 35 and 55 years old in good health and CMV-seronegative.

V and J are TRBV25-1 and TRBJ2-1, with D unclear. The V gene lost 1 base and the J gene lost 5 bases, with 3 bases spanning the gap. CDR3 length: 12 residues. In germline, CDR1 is MGHDK, CDR2 SYGVNS. This CDR3 is CASSESDNEQFF. The CDR3 nucleotides read TGTGCCAGCAGTGAATCCGACAATGAGCAGTTCTTC.

The chain joins TRBV18 to TRBJ2-1, with D uncertain. CDR3 length equals 13 residues. Germline V CDR1 and CDR2: KGHSH, LQKENI. V dropped 2 bases and J dropped 5 bases, with 7 bases sitting between them. The CDR3 spells CASSPSIDNEQFF. DNA of the CDR3: TGTGCCAGCTCACCATCTATCGACAATGAGCAGTTCTTC.

The chain is built from TRBV19 and TRBJ1-2; D perhaps matches TRBD1 (6 bases). The V and J ends lost 5 bases and 3 bases respectively, with 16 bases between them. Looked up from germline, CDR1 is LNHDA and CDR2 is SQIVND (reference sequence). The CDR3 is 15 amino acids. The CDR3 region is CASSPIDRTDYGYTF. DNA of the CDR3: TGTGCCAGTAGTCCGATCGACAGGACAGACTATGGCTACACCTTC.

V is TRBV7-8 and J is TRBJ1-4, with 9 bases fitting TRBD1. V shed 4 bases and J 5 bases; nucleotides not matched to a gene: 8. The CDR3 is made up of 16 amino acids. Looked up from germline, CDR1 is SGHVS and CDR2 is FQNEAQ. The CDR3 coding sequence is TGTGCCAGCAGCTCCCCGAGGACAGGGGAGAATGAAAAACTGTTTTTT. Residues: CASSSPRTGENEKLFF.

V usage is TRBV7-2 and J usage is TRBJ1-4; possibly TRBD1 for D (5 bases). The V end lost 5 bases, the J end lost 6 bases, and 16 bases lay between the germline ends. Germline CDR1 is SGHTA and CDR2 is FQGNSA. This CDR3 is 15 amino acids long. CDR3 nucleotide sequence: TGTGCCAGCAGCCCCCGCGACAGACGGGATGAAAAACTGTTTTTT. Protein: CASSPRDRRDEKLFF.